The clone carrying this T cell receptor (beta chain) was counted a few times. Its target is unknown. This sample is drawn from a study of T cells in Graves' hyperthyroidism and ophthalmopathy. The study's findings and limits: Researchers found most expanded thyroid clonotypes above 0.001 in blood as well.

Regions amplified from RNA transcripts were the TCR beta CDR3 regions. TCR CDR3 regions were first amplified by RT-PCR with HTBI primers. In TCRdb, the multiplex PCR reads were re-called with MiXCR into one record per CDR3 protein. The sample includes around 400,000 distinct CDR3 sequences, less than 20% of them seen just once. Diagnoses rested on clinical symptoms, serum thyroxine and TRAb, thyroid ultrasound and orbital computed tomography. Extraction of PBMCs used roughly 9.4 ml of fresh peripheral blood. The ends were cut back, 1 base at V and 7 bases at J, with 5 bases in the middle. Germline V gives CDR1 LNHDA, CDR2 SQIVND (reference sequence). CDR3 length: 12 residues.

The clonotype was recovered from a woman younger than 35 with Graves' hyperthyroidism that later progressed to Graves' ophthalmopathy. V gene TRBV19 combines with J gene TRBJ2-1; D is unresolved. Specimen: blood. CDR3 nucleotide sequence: TGTGCCAGTAGTATAGGGTTTAATGAGCAGTTCTTC. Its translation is CASSIGFNEQFF.